The subject of this entry is one TCR beta chain. Its antigen is not known. Naive CD8 cells, CD45RO-negative and positively selected for CCR7, excluded terminally differentiated effector memory CD45RA+ cells. The authors split each subset's genomic DNA evenly across several immunoSEQ plates. Sequencing used immunoSEQ multiplex PCR; TCRdb keeps in-frame clones, though not all of them. This table has about 2.2 million clones, 90% to 95% appearing once. The data derive from a study of shared clonotypes between healthy human individuals. Study background: Two female and three male donors aged 18 to 49 were enrolled.

Study-level points and caveats: An anticipated effect of sequencing depth on clonotype sharing among donors was recognized.

The ends were cut back, 6 bases at V and 4 bases at J, with 4 bases in the middle. The germline gives CDR1 MDHEN, CDR2 SYDVKM. This CDR3 is built from 11 residues. Sequencing was carried out using naive CD8+ T cells from PBMCs. The source is a man aged 18 to 30 in good health. Some clones in this sample may be carry-over from other donors' samples. The V and J genes are TRBV28 and TRBJ2-1; D remains unclear. The CDR3 region has the DNA TGTGCCAGCAGCCGGTACAATGAGCAGTTCTTC. It specifies CASSRYNEQFF.